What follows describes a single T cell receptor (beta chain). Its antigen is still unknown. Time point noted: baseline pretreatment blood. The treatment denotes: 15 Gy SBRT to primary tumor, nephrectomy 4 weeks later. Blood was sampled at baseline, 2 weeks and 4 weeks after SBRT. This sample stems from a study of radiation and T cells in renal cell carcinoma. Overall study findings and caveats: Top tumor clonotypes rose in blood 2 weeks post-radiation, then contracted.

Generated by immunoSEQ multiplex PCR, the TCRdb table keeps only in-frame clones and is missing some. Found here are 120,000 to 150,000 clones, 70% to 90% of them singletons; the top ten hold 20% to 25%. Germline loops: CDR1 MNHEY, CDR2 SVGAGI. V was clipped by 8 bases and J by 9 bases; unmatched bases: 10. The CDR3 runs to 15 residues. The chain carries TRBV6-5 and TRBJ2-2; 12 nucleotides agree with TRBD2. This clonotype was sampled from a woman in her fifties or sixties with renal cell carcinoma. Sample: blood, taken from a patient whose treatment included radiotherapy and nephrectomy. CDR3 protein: CASQGGLAGGRELFF. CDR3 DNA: TGTGCCAGCCAGGGGGGACTAGCGGGTGGCAGGGAGCTGTTTTTT.